This T cell receptor (beta chain) was obtained from a study of patients and donors after allogeneic stem cell transplantation. TCRdb called the RT-PCR reads again in MiXCR, with one record for every CDR3 protein. The data hold some 92,000 distinct CDR3 sequences, with about 48% observed a single time. The CDR3 covers 17 residues. Unmatched junction bases numbered 13, after V lost 2 bases and J lost 6 bases. Germline-derived CDR1 and CDR2 are LNHDA and SQIVND (reference sequence). This TCR came from a human donor who was either an allogeneic HSCT recipient or a stem cell or donor lymphocyte infusion donor (not recorded which). It is not recorded whose cells these are; they may come from a transplant donor. The material sequenced was blood, either unsorted or a sorted T cell fraction (not recorded which). This sequence joins TRBV19 and TRBJ1-1; 9 nucleotides match TRBD1. The chain's CDR3 is CASSILHLQGASAEAFF. CDR3 nucleotides: TGTGCCAGTAGTATACTCCATCTACAGGGGGCGAGCGCTGAAGCTTTCTTT. The full variable domain, rest sourced from reference TRBV19 and TRBJ1-1, is DGGITQSPKYLFRKEGQNVTLSCEQNLNHDAMYWYRQDPGQGLRLIYYSQIVNDFQKGDIAEGYSVSREKKESFPLTVTSAQKNPTAFYLCASSILHLQGASAEAFFGQGTRLTVV.